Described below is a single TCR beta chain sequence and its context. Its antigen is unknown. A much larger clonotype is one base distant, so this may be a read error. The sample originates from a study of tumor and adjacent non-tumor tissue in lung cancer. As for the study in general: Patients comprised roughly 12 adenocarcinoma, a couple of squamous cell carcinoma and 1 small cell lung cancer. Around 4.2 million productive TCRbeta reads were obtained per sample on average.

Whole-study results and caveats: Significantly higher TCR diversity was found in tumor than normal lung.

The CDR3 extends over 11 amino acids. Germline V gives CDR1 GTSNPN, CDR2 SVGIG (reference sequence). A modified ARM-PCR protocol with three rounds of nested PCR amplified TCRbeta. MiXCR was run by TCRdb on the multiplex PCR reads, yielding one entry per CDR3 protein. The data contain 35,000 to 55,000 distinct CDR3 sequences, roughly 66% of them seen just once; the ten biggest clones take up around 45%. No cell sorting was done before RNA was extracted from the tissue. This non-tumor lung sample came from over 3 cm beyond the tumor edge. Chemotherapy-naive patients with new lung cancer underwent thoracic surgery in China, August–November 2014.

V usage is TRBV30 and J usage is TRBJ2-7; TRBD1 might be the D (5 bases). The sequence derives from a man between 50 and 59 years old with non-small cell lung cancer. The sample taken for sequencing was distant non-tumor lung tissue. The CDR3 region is CAWRGAYELYF. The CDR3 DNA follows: TGTGCCTGGAGAGGGGCCTACGAGCTGTACTTC.